This entry is about one TCR beta chain. The data belong to a study of T-cell reconstitution after alpha-beta-depleted transplantation in children. The library targeted TCRbeta and was prepared with unique molecular identifiers. TCRdb re-derived calls from the PCR reads in MiXCR, one entry per CDR3 protein. The table records a few hundred thousand distinct CDR3 sequences, about a tenth of them present only once. With 3 bases clipped from V and 7 bases from J, the junction kept 4 bases outside the gene matches. CDR1 and CDR2 (germline): WSHSY, SAAADI. The CDR3 totals 15 residues. Sequences were derived from PBMCs from the stem cell graft donor, sampled from the stem cell graft. This chain joins TRBV10-2 and TRBJ2-7, with 15 bases lining up with TRBD2. The receptor was isolated from a human donor who donated a stem cell graft to a child with acute myeloid leukemia. CDR3 loop: CASSERTSGRDEQYF. The CDR3 DNA reads TGCGCCAGCAGTGAACGGACTAGCGGGAGGGATGAGCAGTACTTC.